The clone carrying this T cell receptor (beta chain) was counted a few times. The antigen is unknown. This sample was taken from a study of T cell clonotyping in hematopoietic cell transplantation. Recipients were bled about 28 days pretransplant and at posttransplant days 30, 100, 180. Findings and limits, study-wide: At the given depth, recipient repertoires were over 95% de novo clonotypes.

Generated by immunoSEQ multiplex PCR, the TCRdb table keeps only in-frame clones and is missing some. The profile shows fewer than 6,000 clones, 72% of them singletons. The sequencing used PBMCs, collected 100 days after allogeneic stem cell transplant. This TCR derives from a female patient aged 50-59 years who had an allogeneic stem cell transplant, so the T cells may come from the graft donor. Some clones in this sample may be carry-over from other donors' samples.

The CDR3 DNA reads TGTGCCAGCAGAAGGCGGGACCCCACAGATACGCAGTATTTT. The encoded protein is CASRRRDPTDTQYF. This chain joins TRBV27 and TRBJ2-3; the D gene is possibly TRBD2 (6 bases). V was trimmed by 6 bases and J by 2 bases, leaving 12 bases between them. This CDR3 spans 14 amino acids. The germline CDR1 and CDR2 sequences are MNHEY and SMNVEV (reference sequence).